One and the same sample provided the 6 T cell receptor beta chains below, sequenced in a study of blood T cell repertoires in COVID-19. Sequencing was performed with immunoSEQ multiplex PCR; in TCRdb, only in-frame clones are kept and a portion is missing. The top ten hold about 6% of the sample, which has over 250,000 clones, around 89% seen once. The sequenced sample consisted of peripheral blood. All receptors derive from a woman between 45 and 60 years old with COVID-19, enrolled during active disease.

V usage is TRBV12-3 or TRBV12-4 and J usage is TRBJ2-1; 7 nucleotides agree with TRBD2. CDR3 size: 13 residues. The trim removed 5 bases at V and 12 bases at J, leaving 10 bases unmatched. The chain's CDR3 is CASSVLGRERQFF. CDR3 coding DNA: TGTGCCAGCAGTGTTCTTGGGAGGGAACGGCAGTTCTTC.

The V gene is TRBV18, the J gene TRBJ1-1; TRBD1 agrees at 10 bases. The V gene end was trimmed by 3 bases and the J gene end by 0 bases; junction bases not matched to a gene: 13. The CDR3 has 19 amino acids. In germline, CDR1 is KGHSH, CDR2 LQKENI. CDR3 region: CASSPGPRTGGTVNTEAFF. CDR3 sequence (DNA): TGTGCCAGCTCACCGGGGCCCCGGACAGGGGGAACTGTGAACACTGAAGCTTTCTTT.

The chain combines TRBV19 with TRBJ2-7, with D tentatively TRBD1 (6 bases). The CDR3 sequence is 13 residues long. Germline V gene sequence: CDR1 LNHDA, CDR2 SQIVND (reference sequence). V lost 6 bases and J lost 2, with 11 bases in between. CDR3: CASSGTPTYEQYF. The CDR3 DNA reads TGTGCCAGTAGCGGGACACCCACCTACGAGCAGTACTTC.

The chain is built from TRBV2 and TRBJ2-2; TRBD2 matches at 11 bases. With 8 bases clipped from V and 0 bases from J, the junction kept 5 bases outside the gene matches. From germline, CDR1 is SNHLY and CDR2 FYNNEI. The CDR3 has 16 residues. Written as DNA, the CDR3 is TGTGCCAGCCCCGGACTAGCGGGTGCGAACACCGGGGAGCTGTTTTTT. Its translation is CASPGLAGANTGELFF. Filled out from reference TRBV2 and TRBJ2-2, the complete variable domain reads EPEVTQTPSHQVTQMGQEVILRCVPISNHLYFYWYRQILGQKVEFLVSFYNNEISEKSEIFDDQFSVERPDGSNFTLKIRSTKLEDSAMYFCASPGLAGANTGELFFGEGSRLTVL.

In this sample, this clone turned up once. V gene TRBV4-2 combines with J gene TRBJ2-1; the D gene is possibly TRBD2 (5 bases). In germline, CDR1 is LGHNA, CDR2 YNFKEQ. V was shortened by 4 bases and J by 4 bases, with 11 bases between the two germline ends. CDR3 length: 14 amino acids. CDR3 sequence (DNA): TGTGCCAGCAGCCCCTCCTCGGGGTACAATGAGCAGTTCTTC. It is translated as CASSPSSGYNEQFF.

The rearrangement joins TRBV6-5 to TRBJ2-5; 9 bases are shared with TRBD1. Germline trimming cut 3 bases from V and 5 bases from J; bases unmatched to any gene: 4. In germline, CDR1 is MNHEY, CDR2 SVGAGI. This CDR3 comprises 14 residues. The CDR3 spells CASSYYGQGETQYF. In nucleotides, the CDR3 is TGTGCCAGCAGTTATTACGGACAGGGGGAGACCCAGTACTTC.